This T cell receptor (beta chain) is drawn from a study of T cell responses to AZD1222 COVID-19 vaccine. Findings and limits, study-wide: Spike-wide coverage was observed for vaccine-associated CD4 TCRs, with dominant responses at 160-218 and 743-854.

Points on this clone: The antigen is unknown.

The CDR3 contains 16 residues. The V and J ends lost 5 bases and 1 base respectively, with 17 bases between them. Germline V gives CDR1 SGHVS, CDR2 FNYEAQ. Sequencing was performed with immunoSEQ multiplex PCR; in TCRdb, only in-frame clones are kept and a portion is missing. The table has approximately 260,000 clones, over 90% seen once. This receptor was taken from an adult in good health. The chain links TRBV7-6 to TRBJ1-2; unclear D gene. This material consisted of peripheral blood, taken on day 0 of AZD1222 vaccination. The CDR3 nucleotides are TGTGCCAGCAGCAATCGAGCAGGTTTTGATAACTATGGCTACACCTTC. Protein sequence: CASSNRAGFDNYGYTF. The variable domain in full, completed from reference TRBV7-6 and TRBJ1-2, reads GAGVSQSPRYKVTKRGQDVALRCDPISGHVSLYWYRQALGQGPEFLTYFNYEAQQDKSGLPNDRFSAERPEGSISTLTIQRTEQRDSAMYRCASSNRAGFDNYGYTFGSGTRLTVV.